The 27 T cell receptor beta chains in this list originate from one sample, sequenced in a study of cytomegalovirus exposure and HLA in healthy donors. The PCR ran on 60 Vbeta and 13 Jbeta primers. The protocol was immunoSEQ multiplex PCR, while the TCRdb copy is restricted to in-frame clones and leaves out a portion. The sample comprises about 150,000 clones, 75% of which are singletons, and about 11% rests with the top ten. The sequenced sample consisted of PBMCs. The source of these receptors is a young man in good health and CMV-seropositive.

This chain connects TRBV15 to TRBJ2-5; 7 bases line up with TRBD1. This CDR3 is 16 amino acids long. V trimming: 3 bases; J trimming: 2 bases; junction bases outside the gene matches: 9. In germline, CDR1 is LNHNV, CDR2 YYDKDF (reference sequence). The CDR3 bases are TGTGCCACCAGCAGGGGGGATTCGACAGGGCAAGAGACCCAGTACTTC. Translating it yields CATSRGDSTGQETQYF.

This rearrangement joins TRBV19 to TRBJ2-7, with 8 bases fitting TRBD2. Germline CDR1 is LNHDA and CDR2 is SQIVND (reference sequence). CDR3 length: 14 amino acids. Losses at the gene ends were 4 bases for V and 5 bases for J; bases not matched to a gene: 7. CDR3 protein: CASSTKRESDEQYF. For the CDR3, the DNA is TGTGCCAGTAGTACGAAGCGGGAGTCGGACGAGCAGTACTTC. Variable domain in full (rest from reference TRBV19 and TRBJ2-7): DGGITQSPKYLFRKEGQNVTLSCEQNLNHDAMYWYRQDPGQGLRLIYYSQIVNDFQKGDIAEGYSVSREKKESFPLTVTSAQKNPTAFYLCASSTKRESDEQYFGPGTRLTVT.

This chain uses TRBV5-1 with TRBJ2-5, with TRBD1 matching 8 bases. This CDR3 region has 14 residues. The germline V gene has CDR1 SGHRS and CDR2 YFSETQ. Germline trimming cut 7 bases from V and 5 bases from J; bases unmatched to any gene: 10. The CDR3 spells CASADWDRRETQYF. CDR3 DNA sequence: TGCGCCAGCGCCGACTGGGACAGGCGGGAGACCCAGTACTTC.

This chain connects TRBV19 to TRBJ2-1; a weak D match, TRBD1 (5 bases). Trimming pared 3 bases from V and 4 bases from J, leaving 13 bases between. CDR3 length: 15 amino acids. The germline CDR1 and CDR2 sequences are LNHDA and SQIVND (reference sequence). CDR3 residues: CASSIQGSSYNEQFF. DNA of the CDR3: TGTGCCAGTAGTATTCAGGGCTCCTCGTACAATGAGCAGTTCTTC.

The rearrangement links TRBV28 to TRBJ1-4; 9 bases are a match to TRBD1. Germline lookup yields CDR1 MDHEN and CDR2 SYDVKM. V was pared by 6 bases and J by 2 bases, with 7 bases of the junction left unmatched. The CDR3 is 16 residues long. This CDR3 reads CASRPTDRGTNEKLFF. The CDR3 DNA reads TGTGCCAGCAGGCCCACGGACAGGGGCACTAATGAAAAACTGTTTTTT.

This clone showed up just a few times. The chain uses TRBV29-1 and TRBJ2-7; a weak D match, TRBD1 (6 bases). This CDR3 has 12 residues. The V gene's germline CDR1 is SQVTM and CDR2 ANQGSEA. V gave up 2 bases and J gave up 3 bases, with 8 bases separating them. This chain's CDR3 is CSVETDSYEQYF. CDR3 sequence (DNA): TGCAGCGTTGAAACGGACAGCTACGAGCAGTACTTC.

This clone appeared a few times. An end of the junction differs from the germline gene, which may be a read error. The V and J genes are TRBV5-6 and TRBJ2-1; D is possibly TRBD1 (7 bases). CDR1 and CDR2 (germline): SGHDT, YYEEEE. The CDR3 is 11 amino acids. The CDR3 nucleotides read TGTGCCAGCAGTTGGGGGGACAGAGCAGTCTTC. Translated: CASSWGDRAVF.

This rearrangement joins TRBV7-2 to TRBJ1-1; unclear D gene. There are 14 residues in the CDR3. Trimming removed 5 bases from V and 4 bases from J, with 14 bases in between. The germline V gene has CDR1 SGHTA and CDR2 FQGNSA. The CDR3 reads CASSPRGMSTEAFF. CDR3 in DNA: TGTGCCAGCAGCCCCCGCGGGATGTCCACTGAAGCTTTCTTT.

V and J are TRBV11-2 and TRBJ2-7, with TRBD2 identical over 12 bases. The V and J ends lost 5 bases and 4 bases, in that order; junction bases with no gene match: 9. Germline assignment: CDR1 SGHAT and CDR2 FQNNGV. The CDR3 is 16 amino acids. The CDR3 DNA reads as TGTGCCAGCAGCGGAGGAGGACTAGCGGGGATGTACGAGCAGTACTTC. Amino acids: CASSGGGLAGMYEQYF.

The CDR3 spells CASSPDRAIPDTQYF. The CDR3 bases are TGCGCCAGCAGCCCCGACAGGGCGATCCCAGATACGCAGTATTTT. The chain uses TRBV5-1 and TRBJ2-3, with 7 positions matching TRBD1. There are 15 residues in the CDR3. J gave up 4 bases and V 4 bases, and 9 bases lay outside the gene matches. In germline, CDR1 is SGHRS, CDR2 YFSETQ.

V usage is TRBV7-2 and J usage is TRBJ1-5; D unresolved. The CDR3 covers 14 residues. The germline CDR1 and CDR2 sequences are SGHTA and FQGNSA. V lost 3 bases and J lost 1, with 7 bases in between. This CDR3 is CASSFGRSNQPQHF. DNA of the CDR3: TGTGCCAGCAGCTTCGGGAGAAGCAATCAGCCCCAGCATTTT.

In DNA form, the CDR3 reads TGTGCCAGCAGTTTAGGCAGGGGGCCGAGAATGAACACTGAAGCTTTCTTT. Protein: CASSLGRGPRMNTEAFF. The chain couples TRBV28 to TRBJ1-1; 8 positions match TRBD1. The CDR3 loop spans 17 amino acids. The V gene end was trimmed by 2 bases and the J gene end by 0 bases; junction bases not matched to a gene: 8. Germline V gene lookup returns CDR1 MDHEN and CDR2 SYDVKM.

The rearrangement joins TRBV2 to TRBJ1-6; D not certain. CDR1 is SNHLY, CDR2 FYNNEI, per germline. The CDR3 has 14 amino acids. V was pared by 4 bases and J by 0 bases, with 4 bases between. DNA of the CDR3: TGTGCCAGCAGTGTGAGCTCCTATAATTCACCCCTCCACTTT. This sequence encodes CASSVSSYNSPLHF.

Here the CDR3 DNA reads TGTGCCAGCAGCTTCGGGACAGGGGCGATTCAAGAGACCCAGTACTTC. Its translation: CASSFGTGAIQETQYF. The chain combines TRBV5-5 with TRBJ2-5; 10 nucleotides agree with TRBD1. The J segment lost 2 bases and the V segment lost 2 bases, leaving 6 bases of the junction unmatched. Germline assignment: CDR1 SGHKS and CDR2 YYEKEE (reference sequence). The CDR3 has 16 amino acids.

The chain couples TRBV28 to TRBJ1-5; 7 nucleotides line up with TRBD1. The CDR3 is made up of 16 amino acids. Unmatched junction bases numbered 6, after V lost 1 base and J lost 3 bases. Germline values: CDR1 MDHEN, CDR2 SYDVKM. The CDR3 nucleotides are TGTGCCAGCAGTTTATACCTGGGACAGATCAATCAGCCCCAGCATTTT. Amino acid sequence: CASSLYLGQINQPQHF.

The rearrangement uses TRBV5-1 and TRBJ2-7; TRBD2 matches at 8 bases. The CDR3 extends over 16 amino acids. J was trimmed by 6 bases and V by 0 bases; bases with no gene match: 11. Germline CDR1 SGHRS, CDR2 YFSETQ. Here the CDR3 reads CASSLAVSAGTSEQYF. For the CDR3, the DNA is TGCGCCAGCAGCTTGGCCGTCAGCGCAGGGACTAGCGAGCAGTACTTC.

The V call is TRBV18, the J call TRBJ2-2; 7 bases fit TRBD2. The V gene's germline CDR1 is KGHSH and CDR2 LQKENI. Trimming cost V 0 bases and J 5 bases; bases outside gene matches: 6. CDR3 length: 16 amino acids. The CDR3 reads CASSPPKRGSTGELFF. DNA for the CDR3: TGTGCCAGCTCACCACCGAAGCGGGGTAGTACCGGGGAGCTGTTTTTT.

The chain recombines TRBV30 with TRBJ2-2; D possibly corresponds to TRBD2 (5 bases). This CDR3 region has 13 residues. Trimming pared 4 bases from V and 5 bases from J, leaving 11 bases between. Germline CDR1 is GTSNPN and CDR2 is SVGIG (reference sequence). The CDR3 sequence is CAWTKRGTGELFF. The CDR3 coding sequence is TGTGCCTGGACCAAACGGGGAACCGGGGAGCTGTTTTTT.

The gene calls are TRBV18 and TRBJ2-1; the match to TRBD2 covers 12 bases. CDR1 and CDR2 (germline): KGHSH, LQKENI. The CDR3 loop spans 20 amino acids. V lost 3 bases to trimming and J lost 7 bases; unmatched junction nucleotides: 19. For the CDR3, the DNA is TGTGCCAGCTCACCTGGTTTGGGAAGGACTAGCGGGGCATGGGGGAATGAGCAGTTCTTC. It is translated as CASSPGLGRTSGAWGNEQFF.

The J gene is TRBJ2-4, the V gene TRBV14; TRBD2 matches 9 bases. The CDR3 runs 13 residues. The germline CDR1 and CDR2 sequences are SGHDN and FVKESK. V lost 4 bases and J lost 11; bases outside the gene matches: 6. The DNA of the CDR3 is TGTGCCAGCAGCCCAAGCGGGAGGCGGGTTCAGTACTTC. Amino acids: CASSPSGRRVQYF.

The chain has TRBV6-5 and TRBJ2-1, with TRBD2 matching 9 bases. This CDR3 is built from 16 residues. V gave up 3 bases and J gave up 0 bases; unmatched junction bases: 3. Germline-derived CDR1 and CDR2 are MNHEY and SVGAGI. The CDR3 region is CASSYYSGSSYNEQFF. DNA of the CDR3: TGTGCCAGCAGTTATTATAGCGGGAGCTCCTACAATGAGCAGTTCTTC.

This sequence joins TRBV9 and TRBJ2-7, with 14 bases matching TRBD2. The CDR3 contains 16 residues. CDR1 SGDLS and CDR2 YYNGEE come from the germline V gene. With V trimmed by 0 bases and J by 5 bases, 4 bases remained unmatched. The CDR3 DNA follows: TGTGCCAGCAGCGTAGGACTAGCGGGAGGGCCCCACGAGCAGTACTTC. Its protein is CASSVGLAGGPHEQYF. The complete variable domain, with remaining parts taken from reference TRBV9 and TRBJ2-7, reads DSGVTQTPKHLITATGQRVTLRCSPRSGDLSVYWYQQSLDQGLQFLIQYYNGEERAKGNILERFSAQQFPDLHSELNLSSLELGDSALYFCASSVGLAGGPHEQYFGPGTRLTVT.

V usage is TRBV5-6 and J usage is TRBJ1-5; 10 bases are a match to TRBD1. The CDR3 runs to 15 residues. With V trimmed by 3 bases and J by 2 bases, 2 bases remained unmatched. The germline gives CDR1 SGHDT, CDR2 YYEEEE. The CDR3: CASSYGQGGNQPQHF. The CDR3 DNA follows: TGTGCCAGCAGCTACGGACAGGGGGGCAATCAGCCCCAGCATTTT. Drawing the rest from reference TRBV5-6 and TRBJ1-5, the complete variable domain is DAGVTQSPTHLIKTRGQQVTLRCSPKSGHDTVSWYQQALGQGPQFIFQYYEEEERQRGNFPDRFSGHQFPNYSSELNVNALLLGDSALYLCASSYGQGGNQPQHFGDGTRLSIL.

The chain couples TRBV25-1 to TRBJ2-7; 8 nucleotides agree with TRBD2. CDR3 length equals 14 residues. J was trimmed by 4 bases and V by 6 bases; bases with no gene match: 8. Germline loops: CDR1 MGHDK, CDR2 SYGVNS. CDR3 protein: CASSRGSGEYEQYF. The CDR3 DNA sequence: TGTGCCAGCAGCCGCGGTAGCGGGGAATACGAGCAGTACTTC.

The chain employs TRBV30 and TRBJ2-3, with D uncertain. Germline-derived CDR1 and CDR2 are GTSNPN and SVGIG (reference sequence). The V end lost 2 bases, the J end lost 7 bases, and 10 bases lay between the germline ends. CDR3 size: 12 residues. The CDR3 bases are TGTGCCTGGAGTTTTCAGGATCATACGCAGTATTTT. Amino acids: CAWSFQDHTQYF.

The chain uses TRBV27 and TRBJ1-2, with 8 bases that match TRBD1. Germline trimming cut 6 bases from V and 3 bases from J; bases unmatched to any gene: 6. The V gene's germline CDR1 is MNHEY and CDR2 SMNVEV (reference sequence). The CDR3 spans 14 residues. DNA of the CDR3: TGTGCCAGCAGGAAGTCAGGGGGCGACTATGGCTACACCTTC. It yields the protein CASRKSGGDYGYTF.

This chain links TRBV9 with TRBJ2-1; 8 bases fit TRBD2. CDR1 and CDR2 from the germline V gene are SGDLS and YYNGEE. This CDR3 has 15 amino acids. After removal of 1 base from V and 7 bases from J, the junction contained 7 bases not matched to a gene. The CDR3 DNA reads TGTGCCAGCAGCGTACAAGCGGGAGTAGGTAATGAGCAGTTCTTC. The encoded protein is CASSVQAGVGNEQFF.